This TCR beta chain was recorded in a study of CD8 T cells in Susac syndrome. The CDR3 extends over 14 amino acids. The germline CDR1 and CDR2 sequences are MRHNA and SNTAGT. The ends were cut back, 5 bases at V and 0 bases at J, with 10 bases in the middle. Random hexamers were used to reverse transcribe about 0.5 to 1 ug of RNA. It was immunoSEQ multiplex PCR that amplified TCR beta CDR3 across 54 Vbeta and 13 Jbeta. MiXCR was run by TCRdb on the immunoSEQ multiplex PCR reads, yielding one entry per CDR3 protein. In the table there are under 95,000 distinct CDR3 sequences, over 90% of which are singletons. This clonotype was counted only a few times.

This receptor was taken from a human donor with Susac syndrome. The source material was CD4+ T cells from PBMCs. The chain is built from TRBV6-4 and TRBJ1-1; no firm D call. CDR3 sequence (DNA): TGTGCCAGCAGTTCGACTGGTATGAACACTGAAGCTTTCTTT. Amino acids: CASSSTGMNTEAFF.